This record covers a single TCR beta chain. Its antigen is currently unknown. This entry comes from a study of T cell responses to AZD1222 COVID-19 vaccine. Study observations and caveats: Distributed over spike, vaccine-associated CD4 TCRs predominated at 160-218 and 743-854.

The CDR3 loop spans 13 amino acids. Trimming took off 3 bases at V and 6 bases at J, with 11 bases between the two ends. Germline V lookup: CDR1 SEHNR, CDR2 FQNEAQ (reference sequence). Pooled together were second doses at about 4 or about 12 weeks. Assay used: immunoSEQ multiplex PCR; TCRdb lists only in-frame clones, some missing. The data show 250,000 to 300,000 clones, with 90% to 95% seen just once and around 0.58% held by the top ten. The chain combines TRBV7-9 with TRBJ1-2; D is undetermined. The source is an adult who received the AZD1222 COVID-19 vaccine. Sequencing was performed on peripheral blood, taken 28 days after the second AZD1222 dose. CDR3 in amino acids: CASSFSEGNGYTF. The CDR3 DNA follows: TGTGCCAGCAGCTTTAGTGAAGGGAATGGCTACACCTTC.